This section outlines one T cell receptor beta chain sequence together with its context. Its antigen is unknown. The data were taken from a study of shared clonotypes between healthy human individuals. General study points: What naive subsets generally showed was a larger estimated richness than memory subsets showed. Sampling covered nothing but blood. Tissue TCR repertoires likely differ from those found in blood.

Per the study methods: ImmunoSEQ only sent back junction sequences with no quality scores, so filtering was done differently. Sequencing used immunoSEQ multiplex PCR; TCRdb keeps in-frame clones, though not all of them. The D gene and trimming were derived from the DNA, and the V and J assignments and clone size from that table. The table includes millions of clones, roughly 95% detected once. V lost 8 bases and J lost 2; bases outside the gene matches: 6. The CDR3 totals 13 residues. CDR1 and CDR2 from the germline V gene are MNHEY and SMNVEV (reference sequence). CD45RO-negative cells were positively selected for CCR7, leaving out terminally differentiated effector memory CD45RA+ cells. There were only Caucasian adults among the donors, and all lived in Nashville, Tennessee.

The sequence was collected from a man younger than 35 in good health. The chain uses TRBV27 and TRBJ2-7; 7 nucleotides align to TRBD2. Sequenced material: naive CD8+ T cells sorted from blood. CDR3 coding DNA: TGTGCCAGCGGGTCGGGGGGTCCCTACGAGCAGTACTTC. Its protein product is CASGSGGPYEQYF.